A single sample is the source of the 26 T cell receptor beta chains below, sequenced in a study of blood T cell repertoires in COVID-19 (dated by TCRdb to about 2020). Library preparation used the immunoSEQ multiplex PCR assay. Not all clones reach the TCRdb copy of this immuneACCESS table, which keeps in-frame sequences only. Checked studies attribute under half of the gap to unresolved V genes and leave the rest unexplained. The sample table records 130,000 to 150,000 clones; 70% to 90% of these occur just once. The ten top clones hold roughly 2.6% of the sample. Sequenced input: peripheral blood. The origin of the receptors is a human donor with acute or convalescent COVID-19. The donor label of this sample is uncertain.

This chain links TRBV5-6 with TRBJ1-6; D might be TRBD1 (5 bases). Germline CDR1 SGHDT, CDR2 YYEEEE. This CDR3 is 17 amino acids long. The V and J ends lost 5 bases and 7 bases respectively, with 22 bases between them. DNA of the CDR3: TGTGCCAGCAGAATGGGATTCGTAGGGGTGGGGAATTCACCCCTCCACTTT. It is translated as CASRMGFVGVGNSPLHF.

The chain couples TRBV19 to TRBJ1-1; perhaps TRBD1 as D (6 bases). The CDR3 contains 13 residues. V lost 11 bases, J lost 5 bases, and 18 bases lay in between. Germline V lookup: CDR1 LNHDA, CDR2 SQIVND (reference sequence). In DNA, the CDR3 is TGTGCCGTAGTAGAAGGGGGTTCGACTGAAGCTTTCTTT. Protein product: CAVVEGGSTEAFF.

The rearrangement joins TRBV18 to TRBJ1-1; 9 bases fit TRBD1. The V segment lost 3 bases and the J segment 5 bases; nucleotides outside the gene matches: 7. The CDR3 covers 15 residues. Germline CDR1 is KGHSH and CDR2 is LQKENI. In DNA, the CDR3 is TGTGCCAGCTCACCTATACAGGGGGCGGATACTGAAGCTTTCTTT. As protein: CASSPIQGADTEAFF.

This chain links TRBV7-8 with TRBJ1-3, with 7 bases fitting TRBD1. Germline V gives CDR1 SGHVS, CDR2 FQNEAQ. The CDR3 consists of 17 residues. The junction had 6 bases not matched to a gene; V was cut back by 1 base and J by 0 bases. The CDR3 protein is CASSLDPGGISGNTIYF. The CDR3 DNA reads TGTGCCAGCAGCTTAGACCCAGGGGGAATCTCTGGAAACACCATATATTTT.

The J gene is TRBJ1-5, the V gene TRBV7-2; D gene uncertain. The germline V gene encodes CDR1 SGHTA and CDR2 FQGNSA. This CDR3 is 14 amino acids long. Between the trimmed V and J ends, which lost 5 bases and 2 bases, there was a span of 10 bases. CDR3 coding DNA: TGTGCCAGCAGCCCCCAGGTCGGCAATCAGCCCCAGCATTTT. It yields the protein CASSPQVGNQPQHF. The entire variable domain, with the rest obtained from reference TRBV7-2 and TRBJ1-5, is as follows: GAGVSQSPSNKVTEKGKDVELRCDPISGHTALYWYRQSLGQGLEFLIYFQGNSAPDKSGLPSDRFSAERTGGSVSTLTIQRTQQEDSAVYLCASSPQVGNQPQHFGDGTRLSIL.

The DNA of the CDR3 is TGTGCCAGCAGCTTATTGGGCAGTAATTCACCCCTCCACTTT. This sequence encodes CASSLLGSNSPLHF. The chain has TRBV7-3 and TRBJ1-6; D unclear. This CDR3 comprises 14 residues. Germline CDR1 SGHTA, CDR2 FQGTGA. V was trimmed by 2 bases and J by 6 bases, leaving 8 bases between them.

This clone was found a few times. The genes are TRBV28 and TRBJ1-5; 8 nucleotides align to TRBD1. V was clipped by 6 bases and J by 5 bases; unmatched bases: 6. Germline V gives CDR1 MDHEN, CDR2 SYDVKM. The CDR3 runs 14 residues. CDR3 sequence: CASSQGQAHQPQHF. For the CDR3, the DNA is TGTGCCAGCAGCCAGGGACAGGCCCATCAGCCCCAGCATTTT.

This clone was observed a handful of times. This rearrangement joins TRBV30 to TRBJ1-1; D not resolved. Germline CDR1 reads GTSNPN; CDR2 reads SVGIG (reference sequence). Trimming left V 3 bases short and J 4 bases short, with 15 bases between. This CDR3 region has 14 residues. CDR3 loop: CAWRRAGFGTEAFF. CDR3 in DNA: TGTGCCTGGAGGAGGGCAGGCTTCGGCACTGAAGCTTTCTTT.

The genes are TRBV6-2 or TRBV6-3 and TRBJ2-7; D possibly corresponds to TRBD2 (5 bases). The V end was cut by 5 bases, the J end by 1 base, with 6 bases between. The CDR3 runs 12 residues. The germline CDR1 and CDR2 sequences are MNHEY and SVGEGT. The CDR3 nucleotides read TGTGCCAGCAGTACTAGTTCCTACGAGCAGTACTTC. As protein: CASSTSSYEQYF.

The CDR3 spells CASRFPRGPSPLHF. The CDR3 DNA reads as TGTGCCAGCAGATTTCCCAGGGGTCCATCACCCCTCCACTTT. The V call is TRBV2, the J call TRBJ1-6; tentative D call: TRBD1 (6 bases). Trimming shortened V by 6 bases and J by 10 bases, and 16 bases separated the two germline ends. The germline CDR1 and CDR2 sequences are SNHLY and FYNNEI. CDR3 length: 14 residues.

The V and J genes are TRBV5-4 and TRBJ2-2, with D hard to call. The V end was cut by 1 base, the J end by 5 bases, with 9 bases between. The length of the CDR3 is 14 residues. CDR1 and CDR2 from the germline V gene are SGHNT and YYREEE (reference sequence). The CDR3 loop reads CASSLSLLTGELFF. For the CDR3, the DNA is TGTGCCAGCAGCTTGAGCCTACTGACCGGGGAGCTGTTTTTT. Supplemented by reference TRBV5-4 and TRBJ2-2, the full variable domain reads ETGVTQSPTHLIKTRGQQVTLRCSSQSGHNTVSWYQQALGQGPQFIFQYYREEENGRGNFPPRFSGLQFPNYSSELNVNALELDDSALYLCASSLSLLTGELFFGEGSRLTVL.

The gene calls are TRBV6-5 and TRBJ1-4; TRBD1 might be the D (5 bases). Trimming took 0 bases from V and 3 from J, leaving 8 bases between them. The CDR3 is made up of 15 amino acids. Looked up from germline, CDR1 is MNHEY and CDR2 is SVGAGI. CDR3 residues: CASSYSTEANEKLFF. The CDR3 DNA sequence: TGTGCCAGCAGTTACTCGACAGAAGCTAATGAAAAACTGTTTTTT.

The rearrangement links TRBV7-3 to TRBJ2-2; 9 nucleotides match TRBD1. V shed 5 bases, J shed 5 bases, and the junction held 6 bases outside the gene matches. The germline gives CDR1 SGHTA, CDR2 FQGTGA. The CDR3 extends over 15 amino acids. The CDR3: CASSRGTGKTGELFF. The CDR3 DNA reads TGTGCCAGCAGCCGCGGGACAGGGAAGACCGGGGAGCTGTTTTTT.

This clone was counted a few times. The chain employs TRBV27 and TRBJ2-1; D is unresolved. Trimming took off 7 bases at V and 9 bases at J, with 10 bases between the two ends. CDR1 and CDR2 (germline): MNHEY, SMNVEV (reference sequence). CDR3 length equals 11 residues. The CDR3 sequence is CASTRVGEQFF. DNA for the CDR3: TGTGCCAGCACCCGGGTCGGTGAGCAGTTCTTC.

The gene calls are TRBV19 and TRBJ2-1; 8 bases map to TRBD1. The CDR3 runs 15 residues. Looked up from germline, CDR1 is LNHDA and CDR2 is SQIVND (reference sequence). V lost 5 bases and J lost 4; bases outside the gene matches: 7. The CDR3 DNA follows: TGTGCCAGTAGTGCCCCTGGACAGGGATACAATGAGCAGTTCTTC. Residues: CASSAPGQGYNEQFF.

The V and J genes are TRBV5-4 and TRBJ2-7, with 11 bases that match TRBD1. The J segment lost 1 base and the V segment lost 4 bases, leaving 4 bases of the junction unmatched. This CDR3 has 15 amino acids. CDR1 and CDR2 from the germline V gene are SGHNT and YYREEE (reference sequence). The chain's CDR3 is CASSTGTGGSYEQYF. The CDR3 nucleotides are TGTGCCAGCAGCACCGGGACAGGGGGTTCCTACGAGCAGTACTTC.

V gene TRBV5-1 combines with J gene TRBJ2-1; 11 bases match TRBD2. The CDR3 has 16 residues. V lost 0 bases and J lost 4; bases outside the gene matches: 3. The germline V gene encodes CDR1 SGHRS and CDR2 YFSETQ. The CDR3 bases are TGCGCCAGCAGCTTGGATGGGACTAGCGGATACAATGAGCAGTTCTTC. As protein: CASSLDGTSGYNEQFF.

The rearrangement links TRBV7-2 to TRBJ2-5; 11 nucleotides match TRBD2. J was trimmed by 2 bases and V by 4 bases; bases with no gene match: 9. The CDR3 runs 17 residues. The V gene's germline CDR1 is SGHTA and CDR2 FQGNSA. Written as DNA, the CDR3 is TGTGCCAGCAGCTCGGGCCTACGGACTAGCGGGCAAGAGACCCAGTACTTC. This sequence encodes CASSSGLRTSGQETQYF.

This rearrangement joins TRBV5-6 to TRBJ1-1; D gene unclear. This CDR3 region has 16 residues. Germline V gives CDR1 SGHDT, CDR2 YYEEEE. V lost 0 bases, J lost 0 bases, and 12 bases lay in between. CDR3 loop: CASSLGSRLLNTEAFF. DNA of the CDR3: TGTGCCAGCAGCTTGGGGTCCCGACTGTTGAACACTGAAGCTTTCTTT.

This chain uses TRBV29-1 with TRBJ1-4, with a possible D match to TRBD1 (5 bases). From germline, CDR1 is SQVTM and CDR2 ANQGSEA. Trimming removed 0 bases at V and 10 bases at J, with 12 bases between. CDR3 size: 13 residues. Written as DNA, the CDR3 is TGCAGCGTTGAAGATCTTGGGGGGGGAAAACTGTTTTTT. It specifies CSVEDLGGGKLFF.

The rearrangement uses TRBV27 and TRBJ2-1; 14 bases are a match to TRBD2. This CDR3 spans 15 amino acids. CDR1 and CDR2 from the germline V gene are MNHEY and SMNVEV (reference sequence). The V segment lost 6 bases and the J segment 9 bases; nucleotides outside the gene matches: 7. The CDR3 is CASRPRLAGGGEQFF. CDR3 nucleotide sequence: TGTGCCAGCAGGCCTAGACTAGCGGGAGGGGGTGAGCAGTTCTTC.

V is TRBV4-2 and J is TRBJ2-1, with 13 bases aligning to TRBD2. The CDR3 contains 20 residues. Losses at the gene ends were 1 base for V and 0 bases for J; bases not matched to a gene: 9. Germline CDR1 reads LGHNA; CDR2 reads YNFKEQ. CDR3 amino acids: CASSQGTSGSVAGSYNEQFF. DNA of the CDR3: TGTGCCAGCAGCCAAGGGACTAGCGGGAGTGTTGCGGGCTCCTACAATGAGCAGTTCTTC.

The chain recombines TRBV2 with TRBJ1-1; TRBD1 matches at 7 bases. The CDR3 is 11 amino acids. J was trimmed by 5 bases and V by 8 bases; bases with no gene match: 2. In germline, CDR1 is SNHLY, CDR2 FYNNEI. In DNA, the CDR3 is TGTGCCAGCCTACAGGGGACTGAAGCTTTCTTT. This gives the protein CASLQGTEAFF.

The CDR3 sequence is CASSPVGGELFF. The CDR3 DNA is TGTGCCAGCAGCCCGGTTGGCGGGGAGCTGTTTTTT. This rearrangement joins TRBV7-3 to TRBJ2-2; D ambiguous. The CDR3 has 12 amino acids. Germline-derived CDR1 and CDR2 are SGHTA and FQGTGA. V was trimmed by 5 bases and J by 7 bases, leaving 8 bases between them.

The chain employs TRBV6-2 or TRBV6-3 and TRBJ1-2, with D uncertain. The CDR3 spans 15 residues. The V end lost 3 bases, the J end lost 0 bases, and 11 bases lay between the germline ends. Germline assignment: CDR1 MNHEY and CDR2 SVGEGT. The CDR3 coding sequence is TGTGCCAGCAGTTATGGCAGGCTGACTAACTATGGCTACACCTTC. This gives the protein CASSYGRLTNYGYTF.

The chain couples TRBV28 to TRBJ1-1; 8 bases agree with TRBD1. The CDR3 covers 14 residues. J gave up 5 bases and V 6 bases, and 8 bases lay outside the gene matches. Germline CDR1 reads MDHEN; CDR2 reads SYDVKM. CDR3 bases: TGTGCCAGCAGGACTCAGGGGGCGCGAACTGAAGCTTTCTTT. Protein product: CASRTQGARTEAFF.